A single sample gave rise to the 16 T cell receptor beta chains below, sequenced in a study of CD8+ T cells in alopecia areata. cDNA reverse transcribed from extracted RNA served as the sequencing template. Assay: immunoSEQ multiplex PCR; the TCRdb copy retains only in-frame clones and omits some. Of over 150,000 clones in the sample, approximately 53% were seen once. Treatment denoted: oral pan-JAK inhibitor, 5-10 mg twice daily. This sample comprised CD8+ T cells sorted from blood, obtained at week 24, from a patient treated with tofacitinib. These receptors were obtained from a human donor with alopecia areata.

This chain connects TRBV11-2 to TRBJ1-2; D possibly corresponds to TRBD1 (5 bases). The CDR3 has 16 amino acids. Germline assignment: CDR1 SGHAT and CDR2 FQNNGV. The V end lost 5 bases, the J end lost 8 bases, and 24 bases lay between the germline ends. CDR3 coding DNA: TGTGCCAGCAGCCCGACGGGTGGCAGGGCGATCGACGGCTACACCTTC. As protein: CASSPTGGRAIDGYTF.

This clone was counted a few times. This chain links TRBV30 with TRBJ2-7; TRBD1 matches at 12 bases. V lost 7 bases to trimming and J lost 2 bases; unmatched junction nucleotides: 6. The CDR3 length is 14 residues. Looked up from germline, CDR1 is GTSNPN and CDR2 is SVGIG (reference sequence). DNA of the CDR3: TGTGCCTCCGATAGGGACAGGGGGCCCTACGAGCAGTACTTC. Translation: CASDRDRGPYEQYF. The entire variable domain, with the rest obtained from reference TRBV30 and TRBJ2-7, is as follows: SQTIHQWPATLVQPVGSPLSLECTVEGTSNPNLYWYRQAAGRGLQLLFYSVGIGQISSEVPQNLSASRPQDRQFILSSKKLLLSDSGFYLCASDRDRGPYEQYFGPGTRLTVT.

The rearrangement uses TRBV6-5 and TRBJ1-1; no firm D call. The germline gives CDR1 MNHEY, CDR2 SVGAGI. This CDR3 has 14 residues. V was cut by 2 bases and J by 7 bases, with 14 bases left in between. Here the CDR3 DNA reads TGTGCCAGCAGTTACGCGTCCGGGGATGATGAAGCTTTCTTT. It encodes CASSYASGDDEAFF.

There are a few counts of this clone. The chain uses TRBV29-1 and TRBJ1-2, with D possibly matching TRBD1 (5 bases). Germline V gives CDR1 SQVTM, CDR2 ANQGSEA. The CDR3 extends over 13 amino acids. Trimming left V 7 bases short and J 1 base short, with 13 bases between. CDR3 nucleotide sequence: TGCAGCGCTCTGACAGACGATAACTATGGCTACACCTTC. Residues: CSALTDDNYGYTF.

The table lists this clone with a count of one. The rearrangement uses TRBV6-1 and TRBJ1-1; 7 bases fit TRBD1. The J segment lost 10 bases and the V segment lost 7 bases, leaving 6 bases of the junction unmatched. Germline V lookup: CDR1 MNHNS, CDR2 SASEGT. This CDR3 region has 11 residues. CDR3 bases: TGTGCCAGCACCACAGGGGAGGGAGCTTTCTTT. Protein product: CASTTGEGAFF.

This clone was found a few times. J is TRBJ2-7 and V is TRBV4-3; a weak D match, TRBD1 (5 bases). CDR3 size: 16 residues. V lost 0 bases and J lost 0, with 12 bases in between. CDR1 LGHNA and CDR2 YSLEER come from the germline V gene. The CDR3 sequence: CASSQDWQGSSYEQYF. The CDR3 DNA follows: TGCGCCAGCAGCCAAGACTGGCAGGGAAGCTCCTACGAGCAGTACTTC.

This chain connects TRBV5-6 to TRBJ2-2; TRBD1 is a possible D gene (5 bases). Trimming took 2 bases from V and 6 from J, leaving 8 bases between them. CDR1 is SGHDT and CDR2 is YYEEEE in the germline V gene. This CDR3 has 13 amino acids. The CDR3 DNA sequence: TGTGCCAGCAGCTTAGGGGTCCCCGGGGAGCTGTTTTTT. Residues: CASSLGVPGELFF.

The DNA for the CDR3 is TGTGCCAGCAGTATCCGTCGACAGGGCGGCTACGAGCAGTACTTC. This translates into CASSIRRQGGYEQYF. V usage is TRBV27 and J usage is TRBJ2-7; 7 bases align to TRBD1. J lost 3 bases, V lost 5 bases, and 10 bases had no gene match. CDR3 length: 15 residues. Germline values: CDR1 MNHEY, CDR2 SMNVEV (reference sequence).

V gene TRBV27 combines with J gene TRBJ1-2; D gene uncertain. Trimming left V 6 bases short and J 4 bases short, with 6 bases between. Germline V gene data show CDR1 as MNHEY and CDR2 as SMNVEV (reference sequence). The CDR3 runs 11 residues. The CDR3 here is CASRNIYGYTF. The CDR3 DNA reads TGTGCCAGCAGGAACATCTATGGCTACACCTTC.

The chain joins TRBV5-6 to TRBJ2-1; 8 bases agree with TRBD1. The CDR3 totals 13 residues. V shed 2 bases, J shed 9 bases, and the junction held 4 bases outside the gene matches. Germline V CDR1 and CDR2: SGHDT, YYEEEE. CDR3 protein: CASSFQGAGEQFF. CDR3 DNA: TGTGCCAGCAGCTTCCAGGGGGCGGGTGAGCAGTTCTTC. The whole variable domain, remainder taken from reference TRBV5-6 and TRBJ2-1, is DAGVTQSPTHLIKTRGQQVTLRCSPKSGHDTVSWYQQALGQGPQFIFQYYEEEERQRGNFPDRFSGHQFPNYSSELNVNALLLGDSALYLCASSFQGAGEQFFGPGTRLTVL.

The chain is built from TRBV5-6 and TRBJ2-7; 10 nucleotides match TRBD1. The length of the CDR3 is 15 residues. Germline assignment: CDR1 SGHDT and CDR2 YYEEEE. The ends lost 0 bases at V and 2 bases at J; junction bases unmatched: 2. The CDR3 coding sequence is TGTGCCAGCAGCTTGGGGGACAGGGGACCCTACGAGCAGTACTTC. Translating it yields CASSLGDRGPYEQYF.

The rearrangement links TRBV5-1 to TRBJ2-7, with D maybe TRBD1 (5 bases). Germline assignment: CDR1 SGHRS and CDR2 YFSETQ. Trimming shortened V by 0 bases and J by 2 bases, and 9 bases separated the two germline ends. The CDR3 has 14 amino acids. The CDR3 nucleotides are TGCGCCAGCAGCTTGGATGACAGAACCTACGAGCAGTACTTC. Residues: CASSLDDRTYEQYF.

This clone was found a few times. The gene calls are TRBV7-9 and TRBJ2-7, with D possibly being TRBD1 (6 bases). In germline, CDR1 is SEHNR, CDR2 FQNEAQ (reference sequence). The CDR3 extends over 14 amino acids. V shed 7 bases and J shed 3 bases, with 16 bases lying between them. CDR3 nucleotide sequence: TGTGCCAGCACCCAAGGGGACAAAAGCTACGAGCAGTACTTC. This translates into CASTQGDKSYEQYF. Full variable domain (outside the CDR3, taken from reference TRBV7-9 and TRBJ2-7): DTGVSQNPRHKITKRGQNVTFRCDPISEHNRLYWYRQTLGQGPEFLTYFQNEAQLEKSRLLSDRFSAERPKGSFSTLEIQRTEQGDSAMYLCASTQGDKSYEQYFGPGTRLTVT.

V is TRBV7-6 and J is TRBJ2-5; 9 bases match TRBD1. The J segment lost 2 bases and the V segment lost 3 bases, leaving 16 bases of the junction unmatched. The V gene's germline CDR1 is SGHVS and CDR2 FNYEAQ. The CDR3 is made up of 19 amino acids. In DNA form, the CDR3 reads TGTGCCAGCAGCTTTTTCTCCGGGACAGGGTACCCCCCTCAAGAGACCCAGTACTTC. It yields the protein CASSFFSGTGYPPQETQYF. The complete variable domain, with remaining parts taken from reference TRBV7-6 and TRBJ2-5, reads GAGVSQSPRYKVTKRGQDVALRCDPISGHVSLYWYRQALGQGPEFLTYFNYEAQQDKSGLPNDRFSAERPEGSISTLTIQRTEQRDSAMYRCASSFFSGTGYPPQETQYFGPGTRLLVL.

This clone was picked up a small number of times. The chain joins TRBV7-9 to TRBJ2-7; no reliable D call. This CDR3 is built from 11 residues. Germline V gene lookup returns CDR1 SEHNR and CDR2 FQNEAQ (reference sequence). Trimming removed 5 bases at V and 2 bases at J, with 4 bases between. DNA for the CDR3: TGTGCCAGCAGCGGAGCCTACGAGCAGTACTTC. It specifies CASSGAYEQYF.

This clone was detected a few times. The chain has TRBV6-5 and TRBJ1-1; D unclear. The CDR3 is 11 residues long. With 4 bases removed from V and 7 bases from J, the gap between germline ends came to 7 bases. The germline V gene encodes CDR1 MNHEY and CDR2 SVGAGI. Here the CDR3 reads CASSSSGEAFF. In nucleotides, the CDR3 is TGTGCCAGCAGTTCCTCGGGTGAAGCTTTCTTT.